Below, one T cell receptor beta chain is given with its context. The antigen is undetermined. This entry is derived from a study of response to subunit inactivated influenza vaccine. Germline loops: CDR1 SGHTA, CDR2 FQGNSA. CDR3 length: 15 residues. Trimming pared 0 bases from V and 0 bases from J, leaving 6 bases between. TCRdb re-called the RT-PCR reads through MiXCR, storing one row per CDR3 protein. The table has about 610,000 distinct CDR3 sequences, 14% seen once. Study findings and constraints: The authors proposed limited new T cell recruitment per seasonal influenza vaccination.

V usage is TRBV7-2 and J usage is TRBJ1-5; D gene unclear. The clonotype originates from a man aged 50-60 years who received an inactivated influenza vaccine. The sample was PBMCs from blood, taken about 12 days after vaccination. This CDR3 is CASSLAPVSNQPQHF. DNA of the CDR3: TGTGCCAGCAGCTTAGCCCCAGTTAGCAATCAGCCCCAGCATTTT.